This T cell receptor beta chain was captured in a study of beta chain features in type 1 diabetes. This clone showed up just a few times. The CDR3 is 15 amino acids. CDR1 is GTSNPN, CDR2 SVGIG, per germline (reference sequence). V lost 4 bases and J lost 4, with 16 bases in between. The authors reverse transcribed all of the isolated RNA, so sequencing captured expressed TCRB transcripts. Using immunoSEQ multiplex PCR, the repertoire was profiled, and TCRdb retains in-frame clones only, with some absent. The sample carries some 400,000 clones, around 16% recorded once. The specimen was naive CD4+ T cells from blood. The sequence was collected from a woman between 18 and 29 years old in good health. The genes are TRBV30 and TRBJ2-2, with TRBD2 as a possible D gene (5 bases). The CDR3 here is CAWKITAVGTGELFF. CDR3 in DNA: TGTGCCTGGAAGATCACAGCGGTAGGCACCGGGGAGCTGTTTTTT.